Listed below are T cell receptor beta chains from one sample, sequenced in a study of T cell responses to AZD1222 COVID-19 vaccine. The table came from immunoSEQ multiplex PCR; TCRdb's copy has only in-frame clones and leaves some out. In the table there are more than 100,000 clones, around nine tenths of which are singletons. Sequenced here: peripheral blood, sampled on day 0 of AZD1222 vaccination. Every receptor here comes from an adult in good health. Each CDR3 is given with its conserved first and last residue. D genes are given only for firm matches. Not every row has a clone size; where given, it reads once, few, many or a size class.

TRBV19,TRBJ1-5,.,.,CASSDRTVNQPQHF,TGTGCCAGTAGCGATCGGACAGTCAATCAGCCCCAGCATTTT
TRBV11-3,TRBJ2-7,.,.,CASSLGSAAGEQYF,TGTGCCAGCAGCTTAGGATCGGCAGCAGGCGAGCAGTACTTC
TRBV19,TRBJ2-1,.,.,CASRTAGGYGNEQFF,TGTGCCAGTAGAACCGCAGGAGGTTACGGCAATGAGCAGTTCTTC
TRBV5-4,TRBJ2-5,.,.,CASSKEAGQEETQYF,TGTGCCAGCAGCAAGGAGGCGGGGCAGGAAGAGACCCAGTACTTC
TRBV5-4,TRBJ1-2,.,.,CASSLAGGGKGNYGYTF,TGTGCCAGCAGCTTGGCCGGGGGCGGTAAGGGAAACTATGGCTACACCTTC
TRBV10-3,TRBJ2-2,.,.,CAIARGVNTGELFF,TGTGCCATCGCCCGCGGGGTGAACACCGGGGAGCTGTTTTTT
TRBV12-3/TRBV12-4,TRBJ2-7,TRBD1,few,CASSWDREEQYF,TGTGCCAGCAGCTGGGACAGGGAGGAGCAGTACTTC
TRBV4-1,TRBJ1-6,TRBD1,.,CASSPPTGNNSPLHF,TGCGCCAGCAGCCCCCCGACAGGGAACAATTCACCCCTCCACTTT
TRBV6-2/TRBV6-3,TRBJ1-2,.,.,CASSYGSLGYTF,TGTGCCAGCAGTTACGGCAGCCTGGGGTACACCTTC
TRBV10-1,TRBJ2-7,.,.,CASSESLASSYEQYF,TGCGCCAGCAGTGAGAGTCTAGCGAGCTCCTACGAGCAGTACTTC
TRBV10-3,TRBJ1-5,.,.,CAISGDIINQPQHF,TGTGCCATCAGTGGGGATATAATTAATCAGCCCCAGCATTTT
TRBV3-1/TRBV3-2,TRBJ1-2,TRBD1,.,CASSAPGQGAYGYTF,TGTGCCAGCAGCGCTCCGGGACAGGGCGCCTATGGCTACACCTTC
TRBV29-1,TRBJ2-4,.,.,CSVEDPSKNIQYF,TGCAGCGTTGAAGATCCATCCAAAAACATTCAGTACTTC
TRBV7-9,TRBJ2-5,.,.,CASSLPVQETQYF,TGTGCCAGCAGCCTACCTGTGCAAGAGACCCAGTACTTC